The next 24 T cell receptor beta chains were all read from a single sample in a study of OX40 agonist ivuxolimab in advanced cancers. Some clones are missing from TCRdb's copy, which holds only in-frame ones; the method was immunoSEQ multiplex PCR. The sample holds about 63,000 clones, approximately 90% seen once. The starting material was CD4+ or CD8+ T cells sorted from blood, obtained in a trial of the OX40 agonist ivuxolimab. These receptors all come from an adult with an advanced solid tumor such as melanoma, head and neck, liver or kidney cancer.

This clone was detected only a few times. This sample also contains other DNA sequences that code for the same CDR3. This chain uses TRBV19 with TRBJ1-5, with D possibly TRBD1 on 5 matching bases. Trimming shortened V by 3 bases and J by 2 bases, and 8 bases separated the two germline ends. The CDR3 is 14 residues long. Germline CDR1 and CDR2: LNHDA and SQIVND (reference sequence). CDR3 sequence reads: CASSIGTGNQPQHF. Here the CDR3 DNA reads TGTGCCAGTAGTATTGGGACGGGCAATCAGCCCCAGCATTTT.

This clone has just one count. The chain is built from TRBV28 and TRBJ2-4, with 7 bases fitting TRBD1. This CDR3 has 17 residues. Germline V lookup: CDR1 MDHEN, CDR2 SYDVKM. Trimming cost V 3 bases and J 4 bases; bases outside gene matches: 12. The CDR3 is CASSLVRRGRGKNIQYF. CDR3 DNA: TGTGCCAGCAGTTTGGTTCGCAGGGGGAGAGGGAAAAACATTCAGTACTTC.

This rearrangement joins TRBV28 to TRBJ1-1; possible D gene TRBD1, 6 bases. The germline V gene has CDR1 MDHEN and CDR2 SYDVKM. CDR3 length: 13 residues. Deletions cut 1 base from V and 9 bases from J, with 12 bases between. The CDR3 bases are TGTGCCAGCAGTTTATCGACAGGTCCCCAAGCTTTCTTT. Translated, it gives CASSLSTGPQAFF.

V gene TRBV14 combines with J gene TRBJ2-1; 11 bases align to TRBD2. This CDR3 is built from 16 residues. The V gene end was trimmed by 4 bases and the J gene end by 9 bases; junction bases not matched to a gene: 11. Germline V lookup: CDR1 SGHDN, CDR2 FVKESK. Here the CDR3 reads CASSLWTSGWTGEQFF. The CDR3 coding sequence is TGTGCCAGCAGCCTTTGGACTAGCGGGTGGACAGGTGAGCAGTTCTTC.

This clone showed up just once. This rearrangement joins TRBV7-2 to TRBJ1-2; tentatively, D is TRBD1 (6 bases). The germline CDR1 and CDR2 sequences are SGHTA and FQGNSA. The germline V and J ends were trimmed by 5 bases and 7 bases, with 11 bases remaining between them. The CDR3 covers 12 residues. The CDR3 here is CASSIQGAGYTF. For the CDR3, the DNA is TGTGCCAGCAGCATACAGGGCGCTGGCTACACCTTC.

This CDR3 reads CASSFQGEGETQYF. As DNA, the CDR3 is TGCGCCAGCAGCTTTCAGGGGGAAGGAGAGACCCAGTACTTC. This chain connects TRBV5-1 to TRBJ2-5, with 7 bases lining up with TRBD1. This CDR3 contains 14 residues. Germline V gene data show CDR1 as SGHRS and CDR2 as YFSETQ. J was trimmed by 4 bases and V by 2 bases; bases with no gene match: 5.

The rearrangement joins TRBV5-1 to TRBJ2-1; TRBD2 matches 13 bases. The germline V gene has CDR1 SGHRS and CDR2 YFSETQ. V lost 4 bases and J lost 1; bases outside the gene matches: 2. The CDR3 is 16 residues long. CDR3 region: CASSLGLAGSYNEQFF. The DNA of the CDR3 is TGCGCCAGCAGCCTGGGACTAGCGGGGTCCTACAATGAGCAGTTCTTC.

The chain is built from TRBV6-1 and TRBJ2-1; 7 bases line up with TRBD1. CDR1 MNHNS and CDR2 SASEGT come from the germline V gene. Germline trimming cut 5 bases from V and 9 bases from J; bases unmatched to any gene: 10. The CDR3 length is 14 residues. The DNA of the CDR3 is TGTGCCAGCAGTCCGATCCGGGACAGAATTGAGCAGTTCTTC. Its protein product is CASSPIRDRIEQFF.

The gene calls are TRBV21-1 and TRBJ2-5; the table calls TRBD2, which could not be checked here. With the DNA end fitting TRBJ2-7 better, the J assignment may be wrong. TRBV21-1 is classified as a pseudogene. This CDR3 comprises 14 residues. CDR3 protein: CASSSPGTFYEQYF. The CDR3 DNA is TGTGCCAGCAGCAGCCCGGGGACTTTCTACGAGCAGTACTTC.

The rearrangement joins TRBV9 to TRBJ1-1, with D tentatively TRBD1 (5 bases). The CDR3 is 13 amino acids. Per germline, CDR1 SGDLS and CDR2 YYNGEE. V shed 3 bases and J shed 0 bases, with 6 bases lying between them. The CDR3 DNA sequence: TGTGCCAGCAGCGCAGGGCTGAACACTGAAGCTTTCTTT. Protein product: CASSAGLNTEAFF.

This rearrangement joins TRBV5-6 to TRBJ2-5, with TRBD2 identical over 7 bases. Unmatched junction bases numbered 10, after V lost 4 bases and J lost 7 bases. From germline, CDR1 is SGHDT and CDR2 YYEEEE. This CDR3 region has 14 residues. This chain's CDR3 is CASSDSGGSVTQYF. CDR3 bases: TGTGCCAGCAGCGATTCCGGGGGGTCGGTGACCCAGTACTTC.

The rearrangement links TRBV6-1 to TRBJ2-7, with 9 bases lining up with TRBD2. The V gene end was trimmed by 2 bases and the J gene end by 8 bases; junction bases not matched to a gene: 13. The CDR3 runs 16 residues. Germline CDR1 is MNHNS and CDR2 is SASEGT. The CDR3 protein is CASSETGTSPLRKQYF. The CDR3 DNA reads TGTGCCAGCAGTGAAACTGGGACTAGCCCACTACGTAAGCAGTACTTC.

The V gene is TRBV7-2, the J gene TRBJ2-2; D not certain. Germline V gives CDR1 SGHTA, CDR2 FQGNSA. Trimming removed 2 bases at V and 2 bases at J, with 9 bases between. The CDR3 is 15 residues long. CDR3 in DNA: TGTGCCAGCAGCTTAATCCCCCAAAACACCGGGGAGCTGTTTTTT. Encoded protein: CASSLIPQNTGELFF.

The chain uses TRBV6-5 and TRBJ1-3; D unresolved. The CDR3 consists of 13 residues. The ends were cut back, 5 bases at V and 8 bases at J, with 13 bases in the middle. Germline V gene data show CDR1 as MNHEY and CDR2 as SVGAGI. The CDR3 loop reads CASSPPYRDTIYF. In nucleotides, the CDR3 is TGTGCCAGCAGTCCCCCTTATCGGGACACCATATATTTT.

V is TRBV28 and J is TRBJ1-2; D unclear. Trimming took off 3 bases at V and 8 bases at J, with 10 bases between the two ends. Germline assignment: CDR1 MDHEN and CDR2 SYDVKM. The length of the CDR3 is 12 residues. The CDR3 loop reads CASSFSGIGYTF. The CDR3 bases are TGTGCCAGCAGTTTCTCAGGAATAGGCTACACCTTC.

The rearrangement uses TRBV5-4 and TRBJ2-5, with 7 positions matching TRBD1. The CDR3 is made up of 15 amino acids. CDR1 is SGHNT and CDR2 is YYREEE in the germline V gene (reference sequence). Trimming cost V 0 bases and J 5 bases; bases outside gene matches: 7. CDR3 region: CASSLAKQGTETQYF. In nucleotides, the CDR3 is TGTGCCAGCAGCTTGGCGAAACAGGGGACCGAGACCCAGTACTTC.

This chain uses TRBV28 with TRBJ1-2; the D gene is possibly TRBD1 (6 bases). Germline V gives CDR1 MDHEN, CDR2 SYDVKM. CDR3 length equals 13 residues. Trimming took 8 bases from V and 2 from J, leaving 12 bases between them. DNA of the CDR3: TGTGCCAGCGGTGAAGGGGGAAACTATGGCTACACCTTC. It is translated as CASGEGGNYGYTF.

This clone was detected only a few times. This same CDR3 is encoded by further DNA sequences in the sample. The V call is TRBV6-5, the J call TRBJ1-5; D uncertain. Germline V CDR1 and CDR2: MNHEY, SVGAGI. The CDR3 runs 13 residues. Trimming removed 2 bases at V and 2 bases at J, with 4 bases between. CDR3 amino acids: CASSYGGNQPQHF. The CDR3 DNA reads TGTGCCAGCAGTTACGGGGGCAATCAGCCCCAGCATTTT.

The CDR3 region is CSARGSQRGADEQFF. CDR3 coding DNA: TGCAGCGCCCGGGGTTCCCAACGGGGGGCCGATGAGCAGTTCTTC. This chain connects TRBV29-1 to TRBJ2-1, with D possibly being TRBD2 (7 bases). The germline gives CDR1 SQVTM, CDR2 ANQGSEA. CDR3 length equals 15 residues. V lost 7 bases and J 8 bases, leaving 24 bases between the germline ends.

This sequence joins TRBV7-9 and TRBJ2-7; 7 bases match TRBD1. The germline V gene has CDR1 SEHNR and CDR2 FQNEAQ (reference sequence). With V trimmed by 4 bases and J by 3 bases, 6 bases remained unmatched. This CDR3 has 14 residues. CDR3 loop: CASSYRDSFYEQYF. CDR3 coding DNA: TGTGCCAGCAGCTACCGGGACAGCTTCTACGAGCAGTACTTC.

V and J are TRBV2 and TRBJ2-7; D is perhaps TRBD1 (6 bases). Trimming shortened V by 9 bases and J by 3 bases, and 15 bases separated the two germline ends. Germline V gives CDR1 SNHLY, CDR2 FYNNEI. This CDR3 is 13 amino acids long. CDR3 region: CASTLGTLYEQYF. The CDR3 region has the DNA TGTGCCAGTACGCTCGGGACACTCTACGAGCAGTACTTC.

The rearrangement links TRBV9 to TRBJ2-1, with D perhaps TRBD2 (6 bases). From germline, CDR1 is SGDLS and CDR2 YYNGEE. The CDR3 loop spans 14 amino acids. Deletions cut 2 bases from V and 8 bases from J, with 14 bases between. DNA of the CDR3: TGTGCCAGCAGCGTCCTTACTAGCAGCGATGAGCAGTTCTTC. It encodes CASSVLTSSDEQFF.

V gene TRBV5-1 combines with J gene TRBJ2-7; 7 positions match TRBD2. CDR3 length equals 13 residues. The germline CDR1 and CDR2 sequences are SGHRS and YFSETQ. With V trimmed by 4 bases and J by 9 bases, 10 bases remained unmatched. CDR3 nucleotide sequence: TGCGCCAGCAGCCAACCCCTAGCGGATATGCAGTACTTC. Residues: CASSQPLADMQYF.

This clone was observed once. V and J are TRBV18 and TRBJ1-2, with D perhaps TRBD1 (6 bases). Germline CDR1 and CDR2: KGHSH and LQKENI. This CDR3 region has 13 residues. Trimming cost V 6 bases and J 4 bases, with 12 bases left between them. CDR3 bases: TGTGCCAGCTCGGGGGGGGCCGGCTATGGCTACACCTTC. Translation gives CASSGGAGYGYTF.